These 17 T cell receptor beta chains were sequenced from one sample in a study of blood T cells in healthy people across ages. Then a second PCR, running roughly 7 to 11 cycles, was carried out with a sample-barcoded 5' primer and a J-beta primer mix. TCRdb recomputed calls from the 5' RACE reads with MiXCR, one row per CDR3 protein. The data contain 700,000 or so distinct CDR3 sequences, approximately 40% of them seen just once; the ten biggest clones take up around 32%. Sequencing was carried out using blood. Every receptor here comes from an elderly man in good health.

This chain uses TRBV28 with TRBJ2-5; 7 nucleotides match TRBD2. CDR1 MDHEN and CDR2 SYDVKM come from the germline V gene. The CDR3 loop spans 15 amino acids. Trimming took 5 bases from V and 4 from J; bases not matched to a gene: 10. The CDR3 protein is CASSPTTGGGETQYF. CDR3 DNA sequence: TGTGCCAGCAGTCCTACAACGGGAGGTGGAGAGACCCAGTACTTC.

This sequence joins TRBV2 and TRBJ1-6; maybe TRBD1 (5 bases). Germline CDR1 reads SNHLY; CDR2 reads FYNNEI. The CDR3 is made up of 16 amino acids. V lost 5 bases and J 5 bases, leaving 16 bases between the germline ends. The CDR3: CASSYLTGANNSPLHF. CDR3 sequence (DNA): TGTGCCAGCAGTTACCTCACCGGGGCTAATAATTCACCCCTCCACTTT.

A word on this clonotype: A junction end diverges from the germline sequence, so it may reflect a read error. The chain couples TRBV20-1 to TRBJ2-3; tentative D call: TRBD1 (6 bases). The germline CDR1 and CDR2 sequences are DFQATT and SNEGSKA (reference sequence). The CDR3 spans 15 residues. CDR3 nucleotides: TGCAGTGCTATTACCTACAGGGCTAGCACAGATAGGCAGTATTTT. This gives the protein CSAITYRASTDRQYF.

The chain has TRBV12-3 or TRBV12-4 and TRBJ2-7, with D unclear. This CDR3 has 10 amino acids. Deletions cut 8 bases from V and 6 bases from J, with 8 bases between. This CDR3 is CASGGVEQYF. The CDR3 DNA reads TGTGCCAGCGGTGGGGTCGAGCAGTACTTC.

This clonotype is a singleton in its sample. V usage is TRBV29-1 and J usage is TRBJ2-1; 9 bases align to TRBD2. This CDR3 has 15 residues. The V and J ends lost 5 bases and 6 bases, in that order; junction bases with no gene match: 11. The germline CDR1 and CDR2 sequences are SQVTM and ANQGSEA. The CDR3 protein is CSVPSEAGGGNEQFF. Written as DNA, the CDR3 is TGCAGCGTTCCCTCGGAGGCGGGAGGGGGCAATGAGCAGTTCTTC.

This chain links TRBV6-6 with TRBJ2-3; D ambiguous. The CDR3 contains 12 residues. Trimming removed 7 bases at V and 2 bases at J, with 7 bases between. From germline, CDR1 is MNHNY and CDR2 SVGAGI (reference sequence). The CDR3 bases are TGTGCCAGCACCCTTACCACAGATACGCAGTATTTT. This sequence encodes CASTLTTDTQYF.

The sample holds many counts of this clonotype. V is TRBV7-8 and J is TRBJ2-6; tentative D call: TRBD1 (5 bases). V was trimmed by 3 bases and J by 6 bases, leaving 12 bases between them. This CDR3 comprises 15 residues. Germline V gene sequence: CDR1 SGHVS, CDR2 FQNEAQ. CDR3 amino acids: CASSFGQVVANVLTF. The CDR3, as DNA: TGTGCCAGCAGCTTTGGACAAGTTGTGGCCAACGTCCTGACTTTC.

The V call is TRBV18, the J call TRBJ2-1; D perhaps matches TRBD2 (5 bases). The V and J ends lost 3 bases and 10 bases respectively, with 13 bases between them. CDR1 and CDR2 (germline): KGHSH, LQKENI. The CDR3 loop spans 13 amino acids. The CDR3 reads CASSPSVSGEQFF. DNA of the CDR3: TGTGCCAGCTCACCTTCTGTTTCGGGGGAGCAGTTCTTC.

This chain links TRBV28 with TRBJ1-6; D is perhaps TRBD1 (5 bases). The CDR3 has 15 residues. The V gene's germline CDR1 is MDHEN and CDR2 SYDVKM. V gave up 5 bases and J gave up 7 bases, with 15 bases separating them. DNA for the CDR3: TGTGCCAGCAGTCGTCCCGGGACGCAGAATTCACCCCTCCACTTT. Translated: CASSRPGTQNSPLHF.

The CDR3, as DNA: TGCGCCAGCAGCCCCAGAGCGGGGGGTAGGAGCTATGGCTACACCTTC. As protein: CASSPRAGGRSYGYTF. The rearrangement uses TRBV4-1 and TRBJ1-2; D perhaps matches TRBD1 (5 bases). In germline, CDR1 is MGHRA, CDR2 YSYEKL. V was trimmed by 4 bases and J by 4 bases, leaving 19 bases between them. The CDR3 is made up of 16 amino acids.

A note on this clonotype: The CDR3 end shows no conserved phenylalanine or tryptophan, and so a read error is likely. V is TRBV7-2 and J is TRBJ2-5, with a weak D call TRBD2 (6 bases). The CDR3 sequence is 15 residues long. Trimming took off 5 bases at V and 5 bases at J, with 18 bases between the two ends. Germline-derived CDR1 and CDR2 are SGHTA and FQGNSA. The CDR3 coding sequence is TGTGCCAGCAGCATCGTAGCGGACCCGGGGGAGACCCAGTACTTA. Encoded protein: CASSIVADPGETQYL.

The chain recombines TRBV7-2 with TRBJ2-5; 10 bases are shared with TRBD1. The CDR3 runs to 16 residues. Germline assignment: CDR1 SGHTA and CDR2 FQGNSA. Trimming took 4 bases from V and 5 from J; bases not matched to a gene: 10. The CDR3 sequence is CASSSPGTGVGETQYF. The CDR3 region has the DNA TGTGCCAGCAGCTCACCCGGGACAGGGGTTGGGGAGACCCAGTACTTC.

This clonotype was picked up many times. The V call is TRBV29-1, the J call TRBJ2-7; D gene uncertain. CDR1 SQVTM and CDR2 ANQGSEA come from the germline V gene. This CDR3 region has 12 residues. Trimming left V 4 bases short and J 0 bases short, with 7 bases between. DNA of the CDR3: TGCAGCGTTGTCCCAAGCTCCTACGAGCAGTACTTC. It yields the protein CSVVPSSYEQYF.

This clonotype has a handful of counts. V usage is TRBV11-1 and J usage is TRBJ2-6, with D possibly matching TRBD2 (5 bases). Germline values: CDR1 SGHAT, CDR2 FQDESV (reference sequence). Trimming shortened V by 3 bases and J by 1 base, and 13 bases separated the two germline ends. CDR3 length: 17 amino acids. CDR3 sequence reads: CASSFEGASSGANVLTF. The CDR3 bases are TGTGCCAGCAGCTTCGAGGGCGCATCATCTGGGGCCAACGTCCTGACTTTC.

This clonotype was found many times. The V gene is TRBV29-1, the J gene TRBJ2-5; D call uncertain. CDR3 length equals 13 residues. V was shortened by 6 bases and J by 3 bases, with 14 bases between the two germline ends. Germline loops: CDR1 SQVTM, CDR2 ANQGSEA. DNA of the CDR3: TGCAGCGTGGGGAAGAGAAGGGAAGAGACCCAGTACTTC. It yields the protein CSVGKRREETQYF.

This clonotype showed up just a few times. The chain is built from TRBV6-2 or TRBV6-3 and TRBJ1-4; the D is unclear. The V gene's germline CDR1 is MNHEY and CDR2 SVGEGT. The germline V and J ends were trimmed by 6 bases and 3 bases, with 8 bases remaining between them. The CDR3 spans 13 residues. The CDR3 protein is CASRASANEKLFF. CDR3 nucleotide sequence: TGTGCCAGCAGGGCTTCGGCTAATGAAAAACTGTTTTTT.

This sequence joins TRBV29-1 and TRBJ1-2; 8 nucleotides line up with TRBD1. V dropped 6 bases and J dropped 4; count of bases not matched to a gene: 4. The CDR3 consists of 12 residues. Germline V CDR1 and CDR2: SQVTM, ANQGSEA. CDR3 sequence (DNA): TGCAGCGTATCAGGGGGCGGCTATGGCTACACCTTC. Its protein is CSVSGGGYGYTF.